Below, 11 T cell receptor beta chains from the same sample are listed, as sequenced in a study of cytomegalovirus exposure and HLA in healthy donors. The PCR ran on 60 Vbeta and 13 Jbeta primers. Sequencing used immunoSEQ multiplex PCR; TCRdb keeps in-frame clones, though not all of them. In the table there are roughly 98,000 clones, over 60% of which are singletons. Sequencing was performed on PBMCs. The receptor source for this set is a female donor in good health and CMV-seronegative.

J is TRBJ2-5 and V is TRBV2; D unclear. Germline lookup yields CDR1 SNHLY and CDR2 FYNNEI. The V gene lost 7 bases and the J gene lost 1 base, with 13 bases spanning the gap. The CDR3 is 14 residues long. The CDR3 sequence is CASILNYVQETQYF. DNA of the CDR3: TGTGCCAGCATTCTAAACTACGTCCAAGAGACCCAGTACTTC.

The chain links TRBV19 to TRBJ1-3, with 7 nucleotides matching TRBD1. The V segment lost 0 bases and the J segment 4 bases; nucleotides outside the gene matches: 12. This CDR3 region has 18 residues. The germline CDR1 and CDR2 sequences are LNHDA and SQIVND (reference sequence). The CDR3 nucleotides read TGTGCCAGTAGTATAGATCTCCGACCGGGACAGATAGGAAACACCATATATTTT. Protein: CASSIDLRPGQIGNTIYF.

J is TRBJ2-4 and V is TRBV6-6; TRBD1 might be the D (6 bases). Germline V gives CDR1 MNHNY, CDR2 SVGAGI (reference sequence). CDR3 length: 15 amino acids. V lost 0 bases to trimming and J lost 7 bases, with 13 bases between them. As DNA, the CDR3 is TGTGCCAGCAGTTACTCGGAAGCTACAGGGAACATTCAGTACTTC. Its translation is CASSYSEATGNIQYF.

The rearrangement joins TRBV30 to TRBJ2-1; 9 bases line up with TRBD1. Trimming at V came to 3 bases and at J to 7 bases, leaving 10 bases not matched to a gene. Germline CDR1 reads GTSNPN; CDR2 reads SVGIG (reference sequence). This CDR3 comprises 15 residues. The CDR3 loop is CAWSGGDRVSNEQFF. CDR3 DNA sequence: TGTGCCTGGAGCGGAGGGGACAGGGTATCTAATGAGCAGTTCTTC.

Written as DNA, the CDR3 is TGTGCCAGCAGCGCACGGGGAATGAACTCCTACGAGCAGTACTTC. Protein: CASSARGMNSYEQYF. This chain links TRBV7-9 with TRBJ2-7; D might be TRBD2 (5 bases). Trimming pared 5 bases from V and 0 bases from J, leaving 14 bases between. Germline V gene sequence: CDR1 SEHNR, CDR2 FQNEAQ (reference sequence). The CDR3 consists of 15 residues.

The gene calls are TRBV7-2 and TRBJ1-1; perhaps TRBD1 as D (6 bases). The CDR3 is made up of 12 amino acids. The germline V and J ends were trimmed by 3 bases and 6 bases, with 8 bases remaining between them. Germline V gene sequence: CDR1 SGHTA, CDR2 FQGNSA. The CDR3 DNA sequence: TGTGCCAGCAGCTTGGGGGGGCCTGAAGCTTTCTTT. Residues: CASSLGGPEAFF.

V gene TRBV7-3 combines with J gene TRBJ2-1; 11 nucleotides agree with TRBD2. CDR1 is SGHTA and CDR2 is FQGTGA in the germline V gene. The CDR3 runs to 15 residues. Unmatched junction bases numbered 2, after V lost 6 bases and J lost 1 base. CDR3 sequence reads: CASRGTSGSYNEQFF. CDR3 nucleotides: TGTGCCAGCAGGGGGACTAGCGGATCCTACAATGAGCAGTTCTTC.

The rearrangement links TRBV6-5 to TRBJ2-5; D is perhaps TRBD1 (7 bases). V lost 4 bases and J 0 bases, leaving 15 bases between the germline ends. CDR3 length equals 16 residues. Germline CDR1 reads MNHEY; CDR2 reads SVGAGI. CDR3 DNA sequence: TGTGCCAGCAGTTCCCTGGAGGGGGCCAACCAAGAGACCCAGTACTTC. Amino acid sequence: CASSSLEGANQETQYF.

Remarks on this clone: The same CDR3 also results from other DNA sequences found in this sample. V gene TRBV5-1 combines with J gene TRBJ2-5; 8 nucleotides align to TRBD1. The DNA end favors TRBJ2-7, so the J call may be wrong. The CDR3 contains 14 residues. Germline V gene sequence: CDR1 SGHRS, CDR2 YFSETQ. The CDR3 is CASSPGQGNYEQYF. The CDR3 nucleotides read TGCGCCAGCAGCCCAGGACAGGGCAACTACGAGCAGTACTTC.

The rearrangement uses TRBV5-6 and TRBJ1-3; D gene unclear. Germline CDR1 reads SGHDT; CDR2 reads YYEEEE. V was pared by 3 bases and J by 5 bases, with 24 bases between. This CDR3 contains 18 residues. For the CDR3, the DNA is TGTGCCAGCAGCTCTCGTCACACCTGGCTCCCTACTAGAAACACCATATATTTT. Its translation is CASSSRHTWLPTRNTIYF.

The chain carries TRBV2 and TRBJ1-5; 7 positions agree with TRBD1. Germline assignment: CDR1 SNHLY and CDR2 FYNNEI. CDR3 size: 14 residues. V lost 6 bases and J lost 3; bases outside the gene matches: 5. CDR3 coding DNA: TGTGCCAGCAGATCGGACAGGAACAATCAGCCCCAGCATTTT. Its protein is CASRSDRNNQPQHF.